These 27 T cell receptor beta chains came from one sample sequenced in a study of blood T cell repertoires in COVID-19. Here immunoSEQ multiplex PCR was the method, and the copy in TCRdb shows in-frame clones only, minus some. This table has about 150,000 clones, around 82% appearing once. Sequenced material: peripheral blood. The receptor set was obtained from a man between 60 and 75 years old with acute or convalescent COVID-19.

This clone was counted a single time. Additional DNA sequences in this sample encode the identical CDR3. The V and J genes are TRBV11-2 and TRBJ2-1; TRBD2 aligns across 13 bases. CDR1 and CDR2 (germline): SGHAT, FQNNGV. After removal of 4 bases from V and 7 bases from J, the junction contained 4 bases not matched to a gene. There are 15 residues in the CDR3. CDR3 DNA: TGTGCCAGCAGCTGGACTAGCGGGAGTGGTAATGAGCAGTTCTTC. Translating gives CASSWTSGSGNEQFF.

The rearrangement uses TRBV27 and TRBJ2-4; unclear D gene. Deletions cut 3 bases from V and 8 bases from J, with 5 bases between. This CDR3 region has 11 residues. The germline CDR1 and CDR2 sequences are MNHEY and SMNVEV (reference sequence). Written as DNA, the CDR3 is TGTGCCAGCAGTTTCCGAGACATTCAGTACTTC. Amino acids: CASSFRDIQYF.

Worth noting for this clone: One junction end disagrees with the germline gene, perhaps due to a read error. The chain combines TRBV9 with TRBJ2-3, with 8 bases identical to TRBD2. In germline, CDR1 is SGDLS, CDR2 YYNGEE. This CDR3 comprises 16 residues. CDR3 bases: TGTGCCAGCAGCTCCGGGGGGGCGCTTCTCACAAATACGCAGTATTTT. As protein: CASSSGGALLTNTQYF.

This rearrangement joins TRBV5-4 to TRBJ2-5; tentative D call: TRBD1 (5 bases). The V and J ends lost 4 bases and 0 bases respectively, with 10 bases between them. The length of the CDR3 is 14 residues. Germline CDR1 reads SGHNT; CDR2 reads YYREEE (reference sequence). As DNA, the CDR3 is TGTGCCAGCAGCCCCGACAGCCACCAAGAGACCCAGTACTTC. As protein: CASSPDSHQETQYF.

In its sample, this clone was seen many times. This chain links TRBV9 with TRBJ2-7, with 7 bases lining up with TRBD2. The CDR3 covers 15 residues. V shed 0 bases and J 1 base; nucleotides not matched to a gene: 4. Germline CDR1 SGDLS, CDR2 YYNGEE. Written as DNA, the CDR3 is TGTGCCAGCAGCGTAGCGGCGGGAGCTTCCTACGAGCAGTACTTC. Translation: CASSVAAGASYEQYF.

The chain links TRBV19 to TRBJ2-7, with 7 bases that match TRBD2. The germline CDR1 and CDR2 sequences are LNHDA and SQIVND (reference sequence). The V and J ends lost 5 bases and 5 bases, in that order; junction bases with no gene match: 9. This CDR3 spans 14 amino acids. This CDR3 reads CASSPDWGGNEQYF. In DNA, the CDR3 is TGTGCCAGTAGTCCCGATTGGGGAGGGAACGAGCAGTACTTC.

The rearrangement joins TRBV29-1 to TRBJ2-1; D remains ambiguous. This CDR3 spans 15 amino acids. V was shortened by 4 bases and J by 0 bases, with 13 bases between the two germline ends. Germline CDR1 reads SQVTM; CDR2 reads ANQGSEA. CDR3 bases: TGCAGCGTTGCCAGACTCCTCTCCTCCTACAATGAGCAGTTCTTC. Amino acid sequence: CSVARLLSSYNEQFF.

The CDR3 here is CASSRDSLTDTQYF. The CDR3 DNA reads as TGTGCCAGCAGCAGAGACAGTCTCACAGATACGCAGTATTTT. The V call is TRBV7-9, the J call TRBJ2-3; tentative D call: TRBD1 (5 bases). The CDR3 spans 14 residues. The V and J ends lost 5 bases and 2 bases respectively, with 11 bases between them. Germline V gene lookup returns CDR1 SEHNR and CDR2 FQNEAQ (reference sequence).

The chain carries TRBV11-2 and TRBJ2-4, with D maybe TRBD2 (6 bases). Trimming left V 4 bases short and J 4 bases short, with 14 bases between. Germline V gives CDR1 SGHAT, CDR2 FQNNGV. The CDR3 runs to 15 residues. The CDR3 DNA is TGTGCCAGCAGCTCGGAACCGGGACTGAAAAACATTCAGTACTTC. Amino acid sequence: CASSSEPGLKNIQYF.

V gene TRBV3-1 (or the pseudogene TRBV3-2) combines with J gene TRBJ2-7, with unresolved D. In germline, CDR1 is LGHDT, CDR2 YNNKEL (reference sequence). CDR3 length: 13 amino acids. Trimming took off 1 base at V and 7 bases at J, with 11 bases between the two ends. The CDR3 region is CASSQGATLEQYF. CDR3 nucleotides: TGTGCCAGCAGCCAAGGGGCCACTTTGGAGCAGTACTTC.

V and J are TRBV19 and TRBJ2-6; the D gene is possibly TRBD2 (5 bases). Trimming removed 3 bases at V and 3 bases at J, with 6 bases between. The CDR3 consists of 14 residues. Germline-derived CDR1 and CDR2 are LNHDA and SQIVND (reference sequence). CDR3 protein: CASSMGVGANVLTF. CDR3 coding DNA: TGTGCCAGTAGTATGGGAGTTGGGGCCAACGTCCTGACTTTC.

CDR3 amino acids: CASSAGTGIKEKLFF. The CDR3 DNA sequence: TGTGCCAGCAGCGCCGGGACAGGGATCAAGGAAAAACTGTTTTTT. V is TRBV5-5 and J is TRBJ1-4; 9 bases fit TRBD1. Losses at the gene ends were 4 bases for V and 8 bases for J; bases not matched to a gene: 9. Per the germline V gene, CDR1 is SGHKS and CDR2 is YYEKEE (reference sequence). The CDR3 extends over 15 amino acids.

The chain is built from TRBV19 and TRBJ1-6; 7 nucleotides align to TRBD1. Germline-derived CDR1 and CDR2 are LNHDA and SQIVND (reference sequence). This CDR3 has 15 residues. V trimming: 2 bases; J trimming: 6 bases; junction bases outside the gene matches: 4. CDR3: CASSIRQGRNSPLHF. Here the CDR3 DNA reads TGTGCCAGTAGTATACGACAGGGTCGTAATTCACCCCTCCACTTT.

The gene calls are TRBV7-3 and TRBJ2-3; 9 bases line up with TRBD1. In germline, CDR1 is SGHTA, CDR2 FQGTGA. V was pared by 4 bases and J by 0 bases, with 2 bases of the junction left unmatched. This CDR3 contains 15 residues. CDR3 region: CASSWTGASTDTQYF. The DNA for the CDR3 is TGTGCCAGCAGCTGGACAGGGGCAAGCACAGATACGCAGTATTTT.

The gene calls are TRBV25-1 and TRBJ1-2, with TRBD1 matching 7 bases. The CDR3 covers 16 residues. CDR1 MGHDK and CDR2 SYGVNS come from the germline V gene. The V and J ends lost 1 base and 8 bases, in that order; junction bases with no gene match: 13. CDR3 sequence: CASSEFGTDRMKGYTF. CDR3 nucleotide sequence: TGTGCCAGCAGTGAATTTGGGACAGACAGGATGAAAGGCTACACCTTC.

V gene TRBV7-9 combines with J gene TRBJ2-1, with TRBD2 as a possible D gene (6 bases). V was trimmed by 4 bases and J by 4 bases, leaving 14 bases between them. Germline assignment: CDR1 SEHNR and CDR2 FQNEAQ (reference sequence). The CDR3 loop spans 15 amino acids. The CDR3 DNA is TGTGCCAGCAGCTCGGGACTTTCCACTTACAATGAGCAGTTCTTC. It is translated as CASSSGLSTYNEQFF.

This clone was recorded a few times. The gene calls are TRBV29-1 and TRBJ2-7; a possible D gene is TRBD1 (6 bases). The CDR3 is made up of 13 amino acids. Trimming took 3 bases from V and 1 from J, leaving 10 bases between them. CDR1 and CDR2 from the germline V gene are SQVTM and ANQGSEA. The CDR3 nucleotides are TGCAGCGTTGATCAGGGGACGTCCTACGAGCAGTACTTC. Its protein is CSVDQGTSYEQYF.

This clone was seen repeatedly, ten times or more. The chain carries TRBV28 and TRBJ1-2; D remains ambiguous. Looked up from germline, CDR1 is MDHEN and CDR2 is SYDVKM. The CDR3 contains 15 residues. V dropped 5 bases and J dropped 0 bases, with 13 bases sitting between them. The CDR3 is CASSPTAEPNYGYTF. DNA for the CDR3: TGTGCCAGCAGTCCAACAGCCGAACCTAACTATGGCTACACCTTC.

The chain is built from TRBV4-1 and TRBJ2-2, with 7 nucleotides matching TRBD2. The CDR3 is 17 residues long. CDR1 and CDR2 from the germline V gene are MGHRA and YSYEKL. Trimming took 4 bases from V and 3 from J; bases not matched to a gene: 11. CDR3 sequence: CASSPTSSGAYTGELFF. The DNA for the CDR3 is TGCGCCAGCAGCCCAACTTCTAGCGGAGCTTACACCGGGGAGCTGTTTTTT.

The chain has TRBV6-5 and TRBJ1-5; D remains unclear. The V gene lost 6 bases and the J gene lost 9 bases, with 15 bases spanning the gap. The V gene's germline CDR1 is MNHEY and CDR2 SVGAGI. This CDR3 spans 13 amino acids. The CDR3 DNA reads TGTGCCAGCAGCTCCACGGCGGCCGGGCCCCAGCATTTT. Translation: CASSSTAAGPQHF.

The chain combines TRBV6-5 with TRBJ2-7, with 11 bases identical to TRBD2. J lost 3 bases, V lost 6 bases, and 7 bases had no gene match. CDR3 length: 15 amino acids. The germline CDR1 and CDR2 sequences are MNHEY and SVGAGI. For the CDR3, the DNA is TGTGCCAGCAGAACCGGGACTAGCGGACACTACGAGCAGTACTTC. Protein sequence: CASRTGTSGHYEQYF.

The gene calls are TRBV19 and TRBJ1-1, with D unclear. Trimming pared 3 bases from V and 2 bases from J, leaving 7 bases between. The germline V gene encodes CDR1 LNHDA and CDR2 SQIVND (reference sequence). This CDR3 is 13 amino acids long. The CDR3 spells CASSMGSNTEAFF. In nucleotides, the CDR3 is TGTGCCAGTAGTATGGGCAGCAACACTGAAGCTTTCTTT.

The rearrangement uses TRBV7-9 and TRBJ2-7, with D tentatively TRBD2 (6 bases). V lost 5 bases, J lost 3 bases, and 11 bases lay in between. The CDR3 is 13 residues long. CDR1 SEHNR and CDR2 FQNEAQ come from the germline V gene (reference sequence). For the CDR3, the DNA is TGTGCCAGCAGCGACCGGCGGGGCTACGAGCAGTACTTC. Amino acids: CASSDRRGYEQYF.

The chain employs TRBV6-5 and TRBJ2-1; tentative D call: TRBD2 (6 bases). This CDR3 contains 13 residues. Germline values: CDR1 MNHEY, CDR2 SVGAGI. Between the trimmed V and J ends, which lost 6 bases and 10 bases, there was a span of 16 bases. The CDR3 sequence: CASRGSGFGEQFF. Written as DNA, the CDR3 is TGTGCCAGCAGGGGTAGCGGCTTTGGGGAGCAGTTCTTC.

V and J are TRBV6-1 and TRBJ1-2; no reliable D call. Germline assignment: CDR1 MNHNS and CDR2 SASEGT. The CDR3 contains 12 residues. V was trimmed by 2 bases and J by 5 bases, leaving 6 bases between them. The CDR3 spells CASSETGYGYTF. The CDR3 region has the DNA TGTGCCAGCAGTGAAACTGGTTATGGCTACACCTTC.

This clone appeared a few times. V gene TRBV29-1 combines with J gene TRBJ1-3, with a weak D call TRBD1 (5 bases). CDR3 length equals 16 residues. Deletions cut 6 bases from V and 2 bases from J, with 20 bases between. Germline lookup yields CDR1 SQVTM and CDR2 ANQGSEA. CDR3 region: CSVAGGGNSPGNTIYF. The CDR3 bases are TGCAGCGTCGCGGGCGGGGGGAACAGTCCTGGAAACACCATATATTTT.

The J gene is TRBJ1-2, the V gene TRBV5-1, with D possibly being TRBD1 (5 bases). Germline loops: CDR1 SGHRS, CDR2 YFSETQ. Trimming removed 7 bases from V and 2 bases from J, with 12 bases in between. CDR3 size: 13 residues. CDR3 in amino acids: CASATGANYGYTF. CDR3 coding DNA: TGCGCCAGCGCCACAGGAGCCAACTATGGCTACACCTTC.